The rows below give T cell receptor beta chains drawn from one sample of a study of blood T cell repertoires in COVID-19. Repertoires were generated with immunoSEQ multiplex PCR, while TCRdb's copy carries only in-frame clones and drops some. The sample has 55,000 to 75,000 clones; under 95% are singletons. The sequenced material came from peripheral blood. All receptors derive from a human donor in a cohort sampled during active COVID-19. Both conserved end residues are part of each CDR3. For some rows the clone size is stated as once, few or many, or as a class when expanded; others skip it.

size: NA; V: TRBV29-1; CDR3: CSAAGSPYEQYF
size: NA; V: TRBV15; CDR3: CATSRVGALRWEQYF
size: NA; V: TRBV2; CDR3: CASRVGGGPYEQYF
size: NA; V: TRBV7-6; CDR3: CASRRVQETQYF
size: NA; V: TRBV5-6; CDR3: CASSFLGSGEQYF
size: NA; V: TRBV2; CDR3: CASRPLGEVSGYTF
size: once; V: TRBV4-3; CDR3: CASRKYREGVEKLFF
size: NA; V: TRBV21-1; CDR3: CASSKDRGGETQYF
size: NA; V: TRBV19; CDR3: CASTTGVGTQYF
size: NA; V: TRBV9; CDR3: CASSVGQGNYEQYF
size: NA; V: TRBV30; CDR3: CAWGKGLADSYEQYF
size: NA; V: TRBV9; CDR3: CASSVDVTTEAFF
size: NA; V: TRBV10-1; CDR3: CASSESKRGGRHEQYF
size: NA; V: TRBV4-1; CDR3: CASSQDTGGAYEQYF
size: NA; V: TRBV5-4; CDR3: CASSLGGVTEQYF
size: NA; V: TRBV9; CDR3: CASSSGTINQPQHF
size: NA; V: TRBV5-1; CDR3: CASSSAGIQETQYF
size: NA; V: TRBV5-1; CDR3: CASSLAGGGGDGYTF
size: NA; V: TRBV11-2; CDR3: CASSYNRVGRETYEQYF
size: NA; V: TRBV5-1; CDR3: CASSLTRTGNTEAFF
size: NA; V: TRBV5-4; CDR3: CASSLFMGQGLNTEAFF
size: NA; V: TRBV9; CDR3: CASSVALTGRGEQYF
size: NA; V: TRBV5-6; CDR3: CASSLGSWTSGGEGDTQYF
size: NA; V: TRBV5-4; CDR3: CASSSPGAGNYGYTF
size: NA; V: TRBV11-2; CDR3: CASSPLTMGQPYEQYF
size: NA; V: TRBV6-5; CDR3: CASSYPGTGGRTEAFF
size: NA; V: TRBV6-5; CDR3: CASRRDIRSNQPQHF
size: NA; V: TRBV7-2; CDR3: CASSLAQRGYSYEQYF
size: NA; V: TRBV10-1; CDR3: CASSEMGSSYEQYF
size: NA; V: TRBV30; CDR3: CAWGRQGGNQPQHF
size: NA; V: TRBV5-5; CDR3: CASSPPNENYGYTF
size: NA; V: TRBV6-4; CDR3: CAPGGDFPYEQYF
size: NA; V: TRBV11-1; CDR3: CASSPLRGGGTEAFF
size: NA; V: TRBV27; CDR3: CASSAGTGGRTEAFF
size: NA; V: TRBV5-1; CDR3: CASSLQGLQFF
size: NA; V: TRBV29-1; CDR3: CSVERQGARMNTEAFF
size: NA; V: TRBV7-2; CDR3: CASHRGGGQGWNGYTF
size: NA; V: TRBV5-1; CDR3: CASSSQRGPTEAFF
size: NA; V: TRBV6-2/TRBV6-3; CDR3: CASSWDSENTEAFF
size: NA; V: TRBV11-2; CDR3: CASSLAPRRGDNEQFF
size: NA; V: TRBV4-1; CDR3: CASSPTGGRGTEAFF
size: NA; V: TRBV7-9; CDR3: CASSFKGTGDLEQYF
size: NA; V: TRBV5-4; CDR3: CASSLGGLASYEQYF
size: NA; V: TRBV7-8; CDR3: CASSLGLWDRDRNEQFF
size: NA; V: TRBV5-6; CDR3: CASSLGLAGASYEQYF
size: NA; V: TRBV11-2; CDR3: CASSPIKPSGLNNEQFF
size: NA; V: TRBV28; CDR3: CASSLGALGEQYF
size: NA; V: TRBV28; CDR3: CAIKQGALSMDEQYF
size: NA; V: TRBV6-5; CDR3: CARDRDGGYEQYF
size: NA; V: TRBV11-3; CDR3: CASSSTSDEQYF
size: NA; V: TRBV5-4; CDR3: CASSTLLTGRLGQETQYF
size: NA; V: TRBV30; CDR3: CAWSLGGGDGYTF
size: NA; V: TRBV6-2/TRBV6-3; CDR3: CASSSSGGTSYEQYF